A single sample gave rise to the 30 T cell receptor beta chains below, sequenced in a study of T-cell memory formation after mild COVID-19. TCRdb reprocessed the 5' RACE reads via MiXCR and lists one record per CDR3 protein. The top ten hold about 23% of the sample, which has over 150,000 distinct CDR3 sequences, over 20% seen once. Material: PBMCs or a T cell subset sorted from them (not recorded which). These receptor sequences come from an adult woman who had mild COVID-19 (a few samples of this study predate the infection). Cell type and time point are not known.

This clonotype was counted a few times. This chain uses TRBV11-2 with TRBJ2-5, with no clear D. The germline V gene encodes CDR1 SGHAT and CDR2 FQNNGV. The CDR3 is made up of 15 amino acids. Trimming took off 4 bases at V and 2 bases at J, with 14 bases between the two ends. CDR3 amino acids: CASSSERNPQETQYF. In nucleotides, the CDR3 is TGTGCCAGCAGCTCGGAACGAAACCCTCAAGAGACCCAGTACTTC.

The chain joins TRBV27 to TRBJ2-7, with TRBD2 matching 14 bases. The CDR3 is 16 residues long. J lost 6 bases, V lost 7 bases, and 11 bases had no gene match. Germline V gene data show CDR1 as MNHEY and CDR2 as SMNVEV (reference sequence). CDR3 amino acids: CASTPGTSGSGGEQYF. CDR3 sequence (DNA): TGTGCCAGCACCCCCGGGACTAGCGGGAGTGGGGGCGAGCAGTACTTC.

This clonotype showed up just a few times. The V and J genes are TRBV5-1 and TRBJ2-4; 13 bases agree with TRBD2. Trimming took 4 bases from V and 8 from J; bases not matched to a gene: 9. The germline V gene encodes CDR1 SGHRS and CDR2 YFSETQ. This CDR3 is built from 16 residues. The DNA for the CDR3 is TGCGCCAGCAGCACGGCGACTAGCGGGGGGATAGACATTCAGTACTTC. It codes for CASSTATSGGIDIQYF.

V gene TRBV11-2 combines with J gene TRBJ1-2, with 7 bases matching TRBD1. This CDR3 has 15 residues. Germline CDR1 and CDR2: SGHAT and FQNNGV. V trimming: 5 bases; J trimming: 3 bases; junction bases outside the gene matches: 9. CDR3 region: CASSDYRGEYYGYTF. CDR3 nucleotides: TGTGCCAGCAGCGACTACAGGGGAGAGTACTATGGCTACACCTTC. Complete variable domain (other parts from reference TRBV11-2 and TRBJ1-2): EAGVAQSPRYKIIEKRQSVAFWCNPISGHATLYWYQQILGQGPKLLIQFQNNGVVDDSQLPKDRFSAERLKGVDSTLKIQPAKLEDSAVYLCASSDYRGEYYGYTFGSGTRLTVV.

In this sample, this clonotype turned up a few times. The chain is built from TRBV20-1 and TRBJ2-1; TRBD2 aligns across 8 bases. With V trimmed by 6 bases and J by 5 bases, 9 bases remained unmatched. This CDR3 has 14 residues. Germline CDR1 DFQATT, CDR2 SNEGSKA (reference sequence). In DNA, the CDR3 is TGCAGTGCCCCGGCTATGCGGGGGGACAATGAGCAGTTCTTC. It codes for CSAPAMRGDNEQFF.

This clonotype was found a few times. V and J are TRBV24-1 and TRBJ2-7, with TRBD1 identical over 7 bases. V gave up 3 bases and J gave up 2 bases; unmatched junction bases: 3. The CDR3 spans 14 residues. The germline V gene encodes CDR1 KGHDR and CDR2 SFDVKD. CDR3 sequence: CATSDNRGTYEQYF. The CDR3 DNA reads as TGTGCCACCAGTGATAACAGGGGAACCTACGAGCAGTACTTC.

The chain recombines TRBV7-6 with TRBJ1-5; D unresolved. V lost 5 bases, J lost 0 bases, and 14 bases lay in between. The germline V gene encodes CDR1 SGHVS and CDR2 FNYEAQ. The CDR3 consists of 16 residues. The CDR3 reads CASSPLLGPSNQPQHF. Here the CDR3 DNA reads TGTGCCAGCAGCCCTCTACTTGGGCCTAGCAATCAGCCCCAGCATTTT.

The table lists this clonotype with a few counts. The CDR3 DNA reads as TGTGCCAGCAGTTCACAGGCGTCCTCTCCCTACGAGCAGTACTTC. This gives the protein CASSSQASSPYEQYF. The rearrangement links TRBV27 to TRBJ2-7; perhaps TRBD1 as D (5 bases). Germline CDR1 and CDR2: MNHEY and SMNVEV (reference sequence). V was shortened by 4 bases and J by 2 bases, with 15 bases between the two germline ends. The length of the CDR3 is 15 residues.

The chain is built from TRBV30 and TRBJ2-1; D unclear. V lost 5 bases and J 0 bases, leaving 11 bases between the germline ends. Germline assignment: CDR1 GTSNPN and CDR2 SVGIG (reference sequence). The CDR3 runs 14 residues. The CDR3 bases are TGTGCCTGGGAAGGGATAAGCTCCTACAATGAGCAGTTCTTC. Encoded protein: CAWEGISSYNEQFF.

The sample holds a few counts of this clonotype. This chain joins TRBV30 and TRBJ2-1; TRBD2 matches at 8 bases. Germline CDR1 and CDR2: GTSNPN and SVGIG (reference sequence). This CDR3 spans 13 amino acids. V trimming: 2 bases; J trimming: 11 bases; junction bases outside the gene matches: 8. The CDR3 DNA sequence: TGTGCCTGGAGTAGTACTAGCGGAGGGCAGCAGTTCTTC. This codes for CAWSSTSGGQQFF. Looking up the rest from reference TRBV30 and TRBJ2-1 gives the full variable domain: SQTIHQWPATLVQPVGSPLSLECTVEGTSNPNLYWYRQAAGRGLQLLFYSVGIGQISSEVPQNLSASRPQDRQFILSSKKLLLSDSGFYLCAWSSTSGGQQFFGPGTRLTVL.

This clonotype occurred a few times. The rearrangement joins TRBV9 to TRBJ2-1; 8 nucleotides agree with TRBD2. This CDR3 has 17 residues. CDR1 and CDR2 from the germline V gene are SGDLS and YYNGEE. Germline trimming cut 0 bases from V and 10 bases from J; bases unmatched to any gene: 15. The CDR3 bases are TGTGCCAGCAGCGTAGCTAGGTCCGGGAGGGCCTTTACAGAGCAGTTCTTC. Residues: CASSVARSGRAFTEQFF.

The chain is built from TRBV5-4 and TRBJ2-7; TRBD1 matches 8 bases. V was clipped by 3 bases and J by 0 bases; unmatched bases: 8. The CDR3 loop spans 16 amino acids. The germline gives CDR1 SGHNT, CDR2 YYREEE (reference sequence). This CDR3 is CASSSTQGASSYEQYF. CDR3 bases: TGTGCCAGCAGCTCAACCCAGGGGGCCAGCTCCTACGAGCAGTACTTC.

This clonotype was seen only a few times. V usage is TRBV2 and J usage is TRBJ1-3; 7 bases align to TRBD1. The ends lost 8 bases at V and 2 bases at J; junction bases unmatched: 3. This CDR3 is built from 13 residues. Germline CDR1 and CDR2: SNHLY and FYNNEI. The CDR3 sequence: CASPRGPGNTIYF. In DNA, the CDR3 is TGTGCCAGCCCAAGGGGGCCTGGAAACACCATATATTTT.

This clonotype was picked up a small number of times. V gene TRBV9 combines with J gene TRBJ2-3; 12 nucleotides align to TRBD2. This CDR3 has 15 residues. CDR1 and CDR2 (germline): SGDLS, YYNGEE. The V gene end was trimmed by 4 bases and the J gene end by 5 bases; junction bases not matched to a gene: 5. The CDR3 DNA is TGTGCCAGCAGCCTTACGACTAGCGGGGGAGATACGCAGTATTTT. Translation gives CASSLTTSGGDTQYF.

This rearrangement joins TRBV4-1 to TRBJ1-5; 7 nucleotides match TRBD1. This CDR3 spans 16 amino acids. The germline CDR1 and CDR2 sequences are MGHRA and YSYEKL. Losses at the gene ends were 0 bases for V and 3 bases for J; bases not matched to a gene: 5. The CDR3 DNA is TGCGCCAGCAGCCAAGATGGGCAGGGGGTCAATCAGCCCCAGCATTTT. Its translation is CASSQDGQGVNQPQHF.

V gene TRBV10-3 combines with J gene TRBJ2-3, with D possibly being TRBD1 (6 bases). Germline loops: CDR1 ENHRY, CDR2 SYGVKD. The CDR3 is made up of 16 amino acids. V was trimmed by 4 bases and J by 3 bases, leaving 17 bases between them. The CDR3 coding sequence is TGTGCCATCAGTGTCAGGGGCGTCTTCGAGACAGATACGCAGTATTTT. Protein product: CAISVRGVFETDTQYF.

The chain joins TRBV3-1 to TRBJ2-1; possibly TRBD2 for D (6 bases). Germline V gene sequence: CDR1 LGHDT, CDR2 YNNKEL (reference sequence). This CDR3 is 13 amino acids long. With 7 bases removed from V and 8 bases from J, the gap between germline ends came to 15 bases. The CDR3 bases are TGTGCCAGCACCCAGACTGGGAGGTATGAGCAGTTCTTC. It translates to CASTQTGRYEQFF.

This chain links TRBV12-3 or TRBV12-4 with TRBJ1-5, with D possibly matching TRBD1 (6 bases). Trimming shortened V by 4 bases and J by 5 bases, and 9 bases separated the two germline ends. This CDR3 contains 13 residues. For the CDR3, the DNA is TGTGCCAGCAGTTCACAGGGTTATCAGCCCCAGCATTTT. This encodes CASSSQGYQPQHF.

This sequence joins TRBV24-1 and TRBJ2-7; 9 positions agree with TRBD1. The CDR3 is 15 amino acids. In germline, CDR1 is KGHDR, CDR2 SFDVKD. The trim removed 5 bases at V and 4 bases at J, leaving 8 bases unmatched. The CDR3 region has the DNA TGTGCCACCAGTGGACCGGGACAGGGAAGGTACGAGCAGTACTTC. As protein: CATSGPGQGRYEQYF.

This clonotype was found a few times. J is TRBJ1-2 and V is TRBV27; 7 bases are shared with TRBD1. The V gene's germline CDR1 is MNHEY and CDR2 SMNVEV (reference sequence). V trimming: 5 bases; J trimming: 5 bases; junction bases outside the gene matches: 5. This CDR3 has 13 amino acids. The CDR3 DNA is TGTGCCAGCAGTGTAACAGGGGTTTATGGCTACACCTTC. Its protein product is CASSVTGVYGYTF.

This rearrangement joins TRBV12-3 or TRBV12-4 to TRBJ2-1; 8 bases align to TRBD1. The V gene end was trimmed by 5 bases and the J gene end by 1 base; junction bases not matched to a gene: 7. The CDR3 consists of 16 residues. The CDR3 loop is CASSISGGRSYNEQFF. As DNA, the CDR3 is TGTGCCAGCAGTATCTCAGGGGGCAGGTCCTACAATGAGCAGTTCTTC.

This clonotype was seen more than once but under ten times. The genes are TRBV29-1 and TRBJ1-2; D gene ambiguous. V shed 4 bases and J shed 2 bases, with 11 bases lying between them. The germline V gene encodes CDR1 SQVTM and CDR2 ANQGSEA. This CDR3 is 13 amino acids long. As DNA, the CDR3 is TGCAGCGTTGTCGTCCTTGGGAACTATGGCTACACCTTC. It codes for CSVVVLGNYGYTF.

V and J are TRBV12-3 or TRBV12-4 and TRBJ1-5; TRBD1 might be the D (5 bases). The CDR3 covers 14 residues. Trimming pared 5 bases from V and 6 bases from J, leaving 14 bases between. As DNA, the CDR3 is TGTGCCAGCAGTGATCTGGGGGGAGGTCAGCCCCAGCATTTT. It specifies CASSDLGGGQPQHF.

The chain combines TRBV7-9 with TRBJ2-6; D perhaps matches TRBD1 (6 bases). Trimming stripped 5 bases from V and 2 bases from J, with 13 bases between. The CDR3 is 16 residues long. Germline CDR1 and CDR2: SEHNR and FQNEAQ (reference sequence). The CDR3 nucleotides read TGTGCCAGCAGCCCTGCAGGGGTCCCTGGGGCCAACGTCCTGACTTTC. Its protein product is CASSPAGVPGANVLTF.

This clonotype came up a few times. The genes are TRBV10-3 and TRBJ2-7; 7 bases align to TRBD2. The CDR3 has 14 residues. The germline V gene has CDR1 ENHRY and CDR2 SYGVKD. V shed 4 bases and J 0 bases; nucleotides not matched to a gene: 3. DNA of the CDR3: TGTGCCATCAGTGGAGGGACTACCTCCTACGAGCAGTACTTC. Translated, it gives CAISGGTTSYEQYF.

This chain joins TRBV4-1 and TRBJ2-3; TRBD1 is a possible D gene (5 bases). The CDR3 has 14 residues. Germline CDR1 and CDR2: MGHRA and YSYEKL. V gave up 4 bases and J gave up 2 bases, with 10 bases separating them. The CDR3 region is CASSPNRFTDTQYF. Written as DNA, the CDR3 is TGCGCCAGCAGCCCTAACAGGTTCACAGATACGCAGTATTTT.

A few counts support this clonotype. V and J are TRBV9 and TRBJ2-6, with D perhaps TRBD2 (6 bases). V lost 0 bases, J lost 2 bases, and 18 bases lay in between. This CDR3 has 19 amino acids. Germline CDR1 is SGDLS and CDR2 is YYNGEE. The CDR3 DNA follows: TGTGCCAGCAGCGTAGACGATCTGGTCGCGGGGCCTGGGGCCAACGTCCTGACTTTC. Residues: CASSVDDLVAGPGANVLTF.

This clonotype was seen repeatedly, ten times or more. The V call is TRBV6-1, the J call TRBJ2-7; D may be TRBD2 (5 bases). Germline V gives CDR1 MNHNS, CDR2 SASEGT. V was shortened by 1 base and J by 5 bases, with 15 bases between the two germline ends. The CDR3 extends over 15 amino acids. The CDR3 DNA sequence: TGTGCCAGCAGTGAAGTGGCCGGGGATTTCAACGAGCAGTACTTC. Translated: CASSEVAGDFNEQYF.

This clonotype has more than one count but fewer than ten. CDR3 region: CAISETGVNTEAFF. DNA for the CDR3: TGTGCCATCAGCGAGACAGGGGTGAACACTGAAGCTTTCTTT. The J gene is TRBJ1-1, the V gene TRBV10-3, with 8 bases aligning to TRBD1. The CDR3 has 14 amino acids. In germline, CDR1 is ENHRY, CDR2 SYGVKD. V was pared by 6 bases and J by 0 bases, with 3 bases of the junction left unmatched.

The CDR3 DNA is TGTGCCAGCAGTGAAGCAATGAGCGGGAGGGCCGATGAGCAGTTCTTC. Amino acids: CASSEAMSGRADEQFF. This rearrangement joins TRBV2 to TRBJ2-1; 10 positions agree with TRBD2. Germline CDR1 is SNHLY and CDR2 is FYNNEI. The ends lost 0 bases at V and 8 bases at J; junction bases unmatched: 7. The CDR3 runs 16 residues.